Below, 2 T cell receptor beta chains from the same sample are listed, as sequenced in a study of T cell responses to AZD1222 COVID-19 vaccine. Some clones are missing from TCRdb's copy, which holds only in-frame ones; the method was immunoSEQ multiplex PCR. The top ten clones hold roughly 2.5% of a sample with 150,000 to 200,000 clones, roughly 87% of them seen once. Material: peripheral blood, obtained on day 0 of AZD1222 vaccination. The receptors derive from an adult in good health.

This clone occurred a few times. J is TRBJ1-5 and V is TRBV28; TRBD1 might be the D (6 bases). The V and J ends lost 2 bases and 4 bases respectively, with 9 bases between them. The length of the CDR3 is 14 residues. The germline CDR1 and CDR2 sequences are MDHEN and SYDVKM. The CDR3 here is CASSLAQGNQPQHF. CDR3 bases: TGTGCCAGCAGTTTAGCACAGGGAAATCAGCCCCAGCATTTT.

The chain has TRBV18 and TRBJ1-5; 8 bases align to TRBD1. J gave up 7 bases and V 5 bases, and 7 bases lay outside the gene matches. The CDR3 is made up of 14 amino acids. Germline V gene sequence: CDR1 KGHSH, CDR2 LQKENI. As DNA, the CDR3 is TGTGCCAGCTCATCGGACAGGGATAGGCAGCCCCAGCATTTT. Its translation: CASSSDRDRQPQHF.